In this sample, the clone carrying this TCR beta chain turned up many times. These data originate in a study of neurological immune-mediated disorders. TCRdb redid the calling of the 5' RACE reads with MiXCR, one entry per CDR3 protein. The sample consists of 67,000 or so distinct CDR3 sequences, roughly an eighth of them appearing once. Time point defined: longitudinal time-point 1 (baseline). V lost 4 bases and J 4 bases, leaving 13 bases between the germline ends. In germline, CDR1 is SGHDT, CDR2 YYEEEE. The CDR3 extends over 14 amino acids. This receptor was obtained from a female donor with HTLV-1-associated myelopathy (HAM/TSP). The chain links TRBV5-6 to TRBJ2-3, with a tentative D call TRBD2 (6 bases). Sequenced material: PBMCs. DNA for the CDR3: TGTGCCAGCAGCGGGCCGACGGGGGCAGATACGCAGTATTTT. The encoded protein is CASSGPTGADTQYF.